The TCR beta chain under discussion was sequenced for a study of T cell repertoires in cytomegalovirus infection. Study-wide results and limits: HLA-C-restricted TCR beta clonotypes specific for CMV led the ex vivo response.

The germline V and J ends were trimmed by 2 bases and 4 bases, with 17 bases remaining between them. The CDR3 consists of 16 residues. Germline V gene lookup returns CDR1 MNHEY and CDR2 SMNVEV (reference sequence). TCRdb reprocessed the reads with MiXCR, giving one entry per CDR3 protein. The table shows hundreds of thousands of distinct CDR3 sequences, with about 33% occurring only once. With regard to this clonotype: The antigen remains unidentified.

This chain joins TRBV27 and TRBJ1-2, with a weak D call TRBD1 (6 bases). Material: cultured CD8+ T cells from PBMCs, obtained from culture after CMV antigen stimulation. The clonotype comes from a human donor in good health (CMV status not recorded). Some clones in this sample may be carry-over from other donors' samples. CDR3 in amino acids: CASSLVQPQGRYGYTF. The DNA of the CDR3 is TGTGCCAGCAGTTTAGTACAGCCGCAGGGGCGCTATGGCTACACCTTC.